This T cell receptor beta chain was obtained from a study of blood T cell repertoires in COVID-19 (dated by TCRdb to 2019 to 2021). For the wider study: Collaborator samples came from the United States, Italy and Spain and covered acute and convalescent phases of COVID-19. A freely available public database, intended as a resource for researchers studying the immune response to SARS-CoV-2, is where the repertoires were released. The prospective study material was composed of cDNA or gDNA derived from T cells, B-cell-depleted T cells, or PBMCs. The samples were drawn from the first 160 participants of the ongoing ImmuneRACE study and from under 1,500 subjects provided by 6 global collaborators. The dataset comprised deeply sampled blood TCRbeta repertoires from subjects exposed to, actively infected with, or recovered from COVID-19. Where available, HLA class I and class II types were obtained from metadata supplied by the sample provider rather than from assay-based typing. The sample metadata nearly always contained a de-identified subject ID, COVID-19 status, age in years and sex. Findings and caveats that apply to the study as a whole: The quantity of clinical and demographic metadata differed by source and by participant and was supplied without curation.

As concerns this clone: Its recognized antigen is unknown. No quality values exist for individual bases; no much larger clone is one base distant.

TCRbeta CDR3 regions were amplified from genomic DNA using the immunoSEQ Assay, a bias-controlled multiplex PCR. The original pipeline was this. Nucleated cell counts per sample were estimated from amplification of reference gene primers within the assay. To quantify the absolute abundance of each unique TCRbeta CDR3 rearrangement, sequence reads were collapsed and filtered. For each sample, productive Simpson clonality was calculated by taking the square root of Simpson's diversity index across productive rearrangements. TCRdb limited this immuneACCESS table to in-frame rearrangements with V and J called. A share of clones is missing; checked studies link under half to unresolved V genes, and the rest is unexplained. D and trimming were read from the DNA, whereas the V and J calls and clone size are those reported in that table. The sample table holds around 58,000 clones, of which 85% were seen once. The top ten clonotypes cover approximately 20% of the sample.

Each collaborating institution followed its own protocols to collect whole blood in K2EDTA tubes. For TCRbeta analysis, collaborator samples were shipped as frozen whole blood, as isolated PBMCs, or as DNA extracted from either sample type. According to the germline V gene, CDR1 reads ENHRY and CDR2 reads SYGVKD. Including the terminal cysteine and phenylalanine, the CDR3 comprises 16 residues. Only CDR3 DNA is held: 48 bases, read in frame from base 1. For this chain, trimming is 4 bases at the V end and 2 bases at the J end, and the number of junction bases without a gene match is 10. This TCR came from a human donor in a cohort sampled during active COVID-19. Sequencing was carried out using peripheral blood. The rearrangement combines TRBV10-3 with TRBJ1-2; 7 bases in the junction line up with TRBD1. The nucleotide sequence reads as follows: TGTGCCATCAGTGGCCTCCCGGGACAGCAAAACTATGGCTACACCTTC. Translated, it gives CAISGLPGQQNYGYTF.